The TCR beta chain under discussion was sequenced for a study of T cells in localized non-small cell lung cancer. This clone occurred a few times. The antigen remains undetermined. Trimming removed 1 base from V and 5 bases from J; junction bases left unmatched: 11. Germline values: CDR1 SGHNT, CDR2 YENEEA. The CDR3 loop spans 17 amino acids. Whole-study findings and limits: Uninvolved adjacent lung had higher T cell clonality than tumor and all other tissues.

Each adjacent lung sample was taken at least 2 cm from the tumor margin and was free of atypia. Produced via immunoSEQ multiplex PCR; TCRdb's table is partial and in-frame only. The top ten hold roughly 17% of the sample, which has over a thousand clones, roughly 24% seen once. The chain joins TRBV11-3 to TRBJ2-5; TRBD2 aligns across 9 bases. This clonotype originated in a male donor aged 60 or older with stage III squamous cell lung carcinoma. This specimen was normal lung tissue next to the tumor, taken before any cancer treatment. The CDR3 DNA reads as TGTGCCAGCAGCTTAGGGAGCGGGGGGAATACCAGGGAGACCCAGTACTTC. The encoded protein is CASSLGSGGNTRETQYF.